Listed below are T cell receptor beta chains from one sample, sequenced in a study of Graves' ophthalmopathy and Graves' hyperthyroidism. TCRdb ran MiXCR on the multiplex PCR reads and lists one entry per CDR3 protein. Altogether a few hundred thousand distinct CDR3 sequences are present, approximately 15% being singletons, with the ten largest covering 5.5% to 8%. Sequencing was performed on peripheral blood. These receptors all stem from a woman aged 18-29 years with stable Graves' hyperthyroidism. Each CDR3 is given with its conserved first and last residue. D genes are given only for firm matches. A clone size is listed for some rows: how often the clone was seen (once, few, many), or a class if it is expanded.

>many|TRBD1|TRBJ2-7|TRBV5-1
CASTPLDRAYEQYF
TGCGCCAGCACCCCCCTAGACAGGGCCTACGAGCAGTACTTC
>NA|NA|TRBJ1-2|TRBV3-1
CASSQDWGGGYTF
TGTGCCAGCAGCCAAGATTGGGGGGGCGGCTACACCTTC
>NA|NA|TRBJ1-1|TRBV6-1
CASKTGIAMNTEAFF
TGTGCCAGCAAAACAGGCATCGCTATGAACACTGAAGCTTTCTTT
>many|NA|TRBJ1-2|TRBV6-1
CASRRGHGYTF
TGTGCCAGCAGAAGGGGCCATGGCTACACCTTC
>many|NA|TRBJ1-2|TRBV20-1
CSATPGDFNYGYTF
TGCAGTGCTACACCGGGAGACTTTAACTATGGCTACACCTTC
>many|TRBD1|TRBJ1-1|TRBV4-1
CASSRVAGGVEAFF
TGCGCCAGCAGCCGAGTGGCAGGGGGTGTTGAAGCTTTCTTT
>many|NA|TRBJ1-1|TRBV6-1
CASSAYRVGRVEVAEAFF
TGTGCCAGCAGTGCGTACAGGGTAGGGAGGGTGGAAGTAGCTGAAGCTTTCTTT
>NA|TRBD2|TRBJ2-5|TRBV6-1
CASTIRGSGRRKETQYF
TGTGCCAGCACCATACGGGGTAGCGGGAGACGTAAAGAGACCCAGTACTTC
>many|NA|TRBJ1-1|TRBV6-5
CASSLWTVVRDTEAFF
TGTGCCAGCAGTCTTTGGACCGTGGTAAGGGACACTGAAGCTTTCTTT
>few|TRBD2|TRBJ2-7|TRBV3-1
CASSQGMAGGHYEQYF
TGTGCCAGCAGCCAAGGGATGGCGGGGGGGCACTACGAGCAGTACTTC
>NA|NA|TRBJ2-7|TRBV12-3/TRBV12-4
CASREPGLEYF
TGTGCCAGCAGGGAACCGGGACTGGAGTACTTC
>many|TRBD1|TRBJ1-2|TRBV19
CASSIGRGLTDGYTF
TGTGCCAGTAGTATCGGCAGGGGGTTGACAGATGGCTACACCTTC
>many|NA|TRBJ2-2|TRBV19
CASTRRVAYTGELFF
TGTGCCAGTACGCGGAGAGTCGCGTACACCGGGGAGCTGTTTTTT
>NA|NA|TRBJ2-1|TRBV11-1
CASSSPRDTYNEQFF
TGTGCCAGCAGTTCCCCGCGGGACACGTACAATGAGCAGTTCTTC
>few|TRBD2|TRBJ2-5|TRBV4-2
CASSQDLTSGLGAQYF
TGTGCCAGCAGCCAAGATCTGACTAGCGGTTTGGGGGCCCAGTACTTC
>NA|NA|TRBJ2-4|TRBV29-1
CSVTHGRNIKYF
TGCAGCGTTACCCACGGACGGAACATTAAGTACTTC
>many|NA|TRBJ2-7|TRBV29-1
CSVSPGVRDEQYF
TGCAGCGTTTCCCCAGGGGTAAGGGACGAGCAGTACTTC
>many|NA|TRBJ2-7|TRBV20-1
CSALSPRTNSYEQYF
TGCAGTGCTCTCTCACCTCGGACTAATTCCTACGAGCAGTACTTC
>many|TRBD2|TRBJ2-5|TRBV20-1
CSARGGGPYQETQYF
TGCAGTGCTAGGGGCGGGGGACCGTACCAAGAGACCCAGTACTTC
>NA|TRBD1|TRBJ1-6|TRBV20-1
CSAPGGSYNSPLHF
TGCAGTGCCCCAGGGGGCAGCTATAATTCACCCCTCCACTTT
>many|NA|TRBJ1-6|TRBV12-3/TRBV12-4
CASRTVRGDNSPLHF
TGTGCCAGCCGGACCGTAAGGGGGGATAATTCACCCCTCCACTTT
>NA|NA|TRBJ1-1|TRBV11-1
CASSFKPNTEAFF
TGTGCCAGCAGCTTTAAGCCGAACACTGAAGCTTTCTTT
>few|NA|TRBJ2-2|TRBV11-2
CASSLVFPRTLNTGELFF
TGTGCCAGCAGCTTAGTCTTTCCGCGGACCCTAAACACCGGGGAGCTGTTTTTT
>many|TRBD1|TRBJ1-5|TRBV6-2/TRBV6-3
CASSYSPTGANQPQHF
TGTGCCAGCAGTTACTCGCCTACAGGGGCCAATCAGCCCCAGCATTTT
>many|NA|TRBJ2-7|TRBV2
CASRAGIKSKKQYF
TGTGCCAGCAGAGCCGGGATCAAATCGAAAAAGCAGTACTTC
>NA|NA|TRBJ2-2|TRBV19
CASSIGPTDTGELFF
TGTGCCAGTAGTATAGGACCGACAGATACCGGGGAGCTGTTTTTT
>many|NA|TRBJ1-5|TRBV6-5
CASNPSGNQPQHF
TGTGCCAGCAATCCTAGTGGCAATCAGCCCCAGCATTTT
>many|NA|TRBJ1-2|TRBV20-1
CSASLQGLGYGYTF
TGCAGTGCTAGCTTACAGGGATTAGGCTATGGCTACACCTTC
>many|NA|TRBJ2-7|TRBV11-2
CASSLTGQAYEQYF
TGTGCCAGCAGCTTAACGGGGCAGGCCTACGAGCAGTACTTC
>many|NA|TRBJ2-4|TRBV15
CATSRDRPLAKNIQYF
TGTGCCACCAGCAGAGATCGGCCCTTAGCCAAAAACATTCAGTACTTC
>NA|TRBD1|TRBJ1-2|TRBV6-2/TRBV6-3
CASISLQGKEGYTF
TGTGCCAGCATATCATTACAGGGGAAAGAAGGCTACACCTTC
>many|NA|TRBJ2-7|TRBV20-1
CSARARMFGEKQYF
TGCAGTGCTAGAGCCCGGATGTTTGGCGAAAAGCAGTACTTC
>many|TRBD2|TRBJ2-7|TRBV4-2
CASSQELAGAPYEQYF
TGTGCCAGCAGCCAAGAACTAGCGGGGGCCCCCTACGAGCAGTACTTC
>few|NA|TRBJ2-2|TRBV6-2/TRBV6-3
CASSYPTVVLTGELFF
TGTGCCAGCAGTTACCCGACGGTAGTCCTAACCGGGGAGCTGTTTTTT
>NA|TRBD1|TRBJ1-6|TRBV5-6
CASSYVGQFTSSYNSPLHF
TGTGCCAGCAGTTATGTGGGACAGTTTACAAGCTCCTATAATTCACCCCTCCACTTT
>few|NA|TRBJ2-4|TRBV20-1
CSAMGAKNIQYF
TGCAGTGCTATGGGGGCCAAAAACATTCAGTACTTC
>NA|NA|TRBJ2-5|TRBV7-9
CASSVQGLEETQYF
TGTGCCAGCAGCGTACAGGGTCTAGAGGAGACCCAGTACTTC
>many|NA|TRBJ1-2|TRBV7-9
CASSSEGDYGYTF
TGTGCCAGCAGCTCGGAGGGGGACTATGGCTACACCTTC
>many|NA|TRBJ2-5|TRBV3-1
CASSQVRFKDLRQETQYF
TGTGCCAGCAGCCAAGTAAGATTCAAGGATCTACGACAAGAGACCCAGTACTTC
>many|NA|TRBJ1-6|TRBV2
CASSDGERVSSPLHF
TGTGCCAGCAGTGACGGGGAGAGGGTCAGTTCACCCCTCCACTTT
>many|NA|TRBJ2-4|TRBV14
CASSPGPGHIAKNIQYF
TGTGCCAGCAGCCCCGGTCCGGGACATATAGCCAAAAACATTCAGTACTTC
>once|NA|TRBJ1-2|TRBV2
CARTTGSNYGYTF
TGTGCCAGAACGACAGGCTCTAACTATGGCTACACCTTC
>many|NA|TRBJ2-7|TRBV6-5
CASSYISSYEQYF
TGTGCCAGCAGTTACATCAGCAGCTACGAGCAGTACTTC
>many|NA|TRBJ2-7|TRBV7-9
CASSLSWSRAEEQYF
TGTGCCAGCAGCTTATCGTGGTCCAGGGCGGAAGAGCAGTACTTC
>many|NA|TRBJ1-2|TRBV5-1
CASSLVAGMNYGYTF
TGCGCCAGCAGCTTGGTGGCGGGGATGAACTATGGCTACACCTTC
>many|NA|TRBJ1-1|TRBV7-2
CASSVRPGHTEAFF
TGTGCCAGCAGCGTGAGACCTGGCCACACTGAAGCTTTCTTT
>many|NA|TRBJ1-1|TRBV7-2
CASSLGQTKAFF
TGTGCCAGCAGCCTAGGACAGACTAAAGCTTTCTTT
>many|NA|TRBJ1-1|TRBV27
CASSLSIREGRWGTEAFF
TGTGCCAGCAGTTTATCGATCCGGGAGGGTCGTTGGGGCACTGAAGCTTTCTTT
>NA|TRBD1|TRBJ2-7|TRBV20-1
CSAFITGGSYEQYF
TGCAGTGCTTTTATAACAGGGGGCTCCTACGAGCAGTACTTC
>many|TRBD1|TRBJ1-1|TRBV11-2
CASSTGQGTFTEAFF
TGTGCCAGCAGCACAGGACAGGGCACTTTTACTGAAGCTTTCTTT
>many|NA|TRBJ1-1|TRBV24-1
CATSSRTEAFF
TGTGCCACCTCTAGCCGCACTGAAGCTTTCTTT
>many|NA|TRBJ1-1|TRBV12-3/TRBV12-4
CASSFNWGARDTEAFF
TGTGCCAGCAGTTTTAATTGGGGGGCGCGTGACACTGAAGCTTTCTTT
>NA|TRBD2|TRBJ2-1|TRBV11-3
CASSLARTSNEQFF
TGTGCCAGCAGCTTAGCCCGGACTAGCAATGAGCAGTTCTTC
>many|NA|TRBJ2-5|TRBV11-2
CASSLWVVETQYF
TGTGCCAGCAGCCTCTGGGTGGTGGAGACCCAGTACTTC
>many|TRBD1|TRBJ1-2|TRBV5-4
CASNPGGVYGYTF
TGTGCCAGCAACCCAGGGGGAGTCTATGGCTACACCTTC
>many|NA|TRBJ1-1|TRBV7-6
CASSPAQANTEAFF
TGTGCCAGCAGTCCGGCCCAGGCAAACACTGAAGCTTTCTTT